The subject of this entry is one T cell receptor (beta chain). These data come from a study of blood T cell repertoires in COVID-19. Study processing details: Counts of nucleated cells, estimated from reference gene primer amplification, were obtained. Some clones are missing from TCRdb's copy, which holds only in-frame ones; the method was immunoSEQ multiplex PCR. That table furnishes V, J and clone size, whereas the DNA furnished D and trimming. The sample records 90,000 to 100,000 clones, roughly 80% being singletons. CDR3 length: 17 amino acids. The V segment lost 4 bases and the J segment 3 bases; nucleotides outside the gene matches: 11. The germline V gene encodes CDR1 SNHLY and CDR2 FYNNEI.

This sequence originates from an elderly man with acute or convalescent COVID-19. The V and J genes are TRBV2 and TRBJ2-2, with TRBD2 matching over 7 bases. The sequenced sample consisted of peripheral blood. The CDR3 spells CASSVEGGPEDTGELFF. Here the CDR3 DNA reads TGTGCCAGCAGTGTAGAGGGAGGGCCCGAAGACACCGGGGAGCTGTTTTTT.